These 11 T cell receptor beta chains were all obtained from the same sample, sequenced in a study of OX40 agonist ivuxolimab in advanced cancers. TCRdb's table, derived via immunoSEQ multiplex PCR, lists solely in-frame clones and lacks some. The data show 30,000 to 35,000 clones, with 84% seen just once and over 1.5% held by the top ten. Sequencing used CD4+ or CD8+ T cells sorted from blood, obtained in a trial of the OX40 agonist ivuxolimab. The origin of the receptors is an adult with an advanced solid tumor such as melanoma, head and neck, liver or kidney cancer.

This chain connects TRBV4-2 to TRBJ1-3, with 9 positions matching TRBD1. The CDR3 is made up of 16 amino acids. With V trimmed by 2 bases and J by 2 bases, 4 bases remained unmatched. Germline CDR1 and CDR2: LGHNA and YNFKEQ. In DNA, the CDR3 is TGTGCCAGCAGCCAAAGGGGGACAGGGCCTGGAAACACCATATATTTT. Translation: CASSQRGTGPGNTIYF.

The rearrangement uses TRBV6-6 and TRBJ1-2; D not resolved. V lost 0 bases, J lost 8 bases, and 10 bases lay in between. The germline CDR1 and CDR2 sequences are MNHNY and SVGAGI (reference sequence). CDR3 size: 13 residues. The CDR3 reads CASSYSSVNGYTF. The CDR3 DNA follows: TGTGCCAGCAGTTACTCTTCTGTTAACGGCTACACCTTC.

The chain recombines TRBV5-5 with TRBJ1-1; possible D gene TRBD1, 6 bases. The V and J ends lost 4 bases and 10 bases respectively, with 23 bases between them. The CDR3 is 15 residues long. The V gene's germline CDR1 is SGHKS and CDR2 YYEKEE (reference sequence). The CDR3 loop is CASSPQGGSTRGAFF. CDR3 nucleotide sequence: TGTGCCAGCAGCCCCCAAGGGGGTTCGACACGTGGAGCTTTCTTT. Together with reference TRBV5-5 and TRBJ1-1, the CDR3 gives the full variable domain: DAGVTQSPTHLIKTRGQQVTLRCSPISGHKSVSWYQQVLGQGPQFIFQYYEKEERGRGNFPDRFSARQFPNYSSELNVNALLLGDSALYLCASSPQGGSTRGAFFGQGTRLTVV.

The V gene is TRBV5-5, the J gene TRBJ1-2, with TRBD1 identical over 7 bases. CDR1 SGHKS and CDR2 YYEKEE come from the germline V gene (reference sequence). V was clipped by 0 bases and J by 8 bases; unmatched bases: 7. The length of the CDR3 is 14 residues. CDR3 residues: CASSLVGQGVGYTF. CDR3 DNA sequence: TGTGCCAGCAGCTTGGTTGGGCAGGGGGTCGGCTACACCTTC.

The chain couples TRBV19 to TRBJ1-5; no definite D call. CDR1 LNHDA and CDR2 SQIVND come from the germline V gene (reference sequence). The CDR3 is 15 amino acids. Trimming removed 0 bases from V and 7 bases from J, with 13 bases in between. The CDR3 spells CASSIDPYQRQPQHF. CDR3 coding DNA: TGTGCCAGTAGTATAGATCCGTACCAGAGGCAGCCCCAGCATTTT.

V usage is TRBV7-9 and J usage is TRBJ2-5; 10 bases line up with TRBD1. The CDR3 has 15 residues. The V and J ends lost 5 bases and 5 bases, in that order; junction bases with no gene match: 8. The germline V gene encodes CDR1 SEHNR and CDR2 FQNEAQ (reference sequence). The CDR3 DNA sequence: TGTGCCAGCAGCCCTCGTCCGGGACAGGGGGAGACCCAGTACTTC. Amino acids: CASSPRPGQGETQYF.

This clone appeared once. The chain combines TRBV27 with TRBJ2-2; D is possibly TRBD2 (5 bases). V lost 6 bases and J 1 base, leaving 15 bases between the germline ends. The CDR3 extends over 16 amino acids. The V gene's germline CDR1 is MNHEY and CDR2 SMNVEV (reference sequence). This chain's CDR3 is CASRIVGVVNTGELFF. CDR3 nucleotides: TGTGCCAGCAGGATTGTGGGAGTGGTGAACACCGGGGAGCTGTTTTTT.

The V call is TRBV4-1, the J call TRBJ2-5, with TRBD1 matching 10 bases. CDR1 is MGHRA and CDR2 is YSYEKL in the germline V gene. Trimming took 7 bases from V and 5 from J; bases not matched to a gene: 13. The CDR3 has 16 amino acids. The CDR3 coding sequence is TGCGCCAGCACACCAAACTCAGGGACAGGGGAGGAGACCCAGTACTTC. Translation: CASTPNSGTGEETQYF.

The J gene is TRBJ2-2, the V gene TRBV7-3; 7 bases are a match to TRBD1. With 1 base clipped from V and 4 bases from J, the junction kept 6 bases outside the gene matches. Germline values: CDR1 SGHTA, CDR2 FQGTGA. The CDR3 spans 16 residues. CDR3 region: CASSLRGQSITGELFF. CDR3 bases: TGTGCCAGCAGCTTAAGGGGACAGAGCATCACCGGGGAGCTGTTTTTT.

The chain carries TRBV5-1 and TRBJ1-1; D gene ambiguous. Germline CDR1 SGHRS, CDR2 YFSETQ. The CDR3 has 16 amino acids. Trimming cost V 0 bases and J 1 base, with 13 bases left between them. The CDR3 nucleotides are TGCGCCAGCAGCTTGGGGCTCGGGGAGGGGAACACTGAAGCTTTCTTT. The encoded protein is CASSLGLGEGNTEAFF.

The chain recombines TRBV19 with TRBJ2-3, with D possibly TRBD1 on 5 matching bases. The CDR3 sequence is 15 residues long. V was trimmed by 5 bases and J by 3 bases, leaving 15 bases between them. CDR1 LNHDA and CDR2 SQIVND come from the germline V gene (reference sequence). The CDR3 protein is CASSRGARATDTQYF. In DNA, the CDR3 is TGTGCCAGTAGTCGTGGGGCCCGGGCGACAGATACGCAGTATTTT.